This T cell receptor beta chain was captured by sequencing in a study of T cells of healthy individuals. In this sample, this clonotype turned up many times. The germline V gene encodes CDR1 SGHTA and CDR2 FQGNSA. Trimming pared 2 bases from V and 2 bases from J, leaving 13 bases between. This CDR3 contains 15 residues. Via MiXCR, TCRdb re-called the 5' RACE reads, giving one row per CDR3 protein. The sample carries 50,000 to 55,000 distinct CDR3 sequences, about 15% recorded once. This receptor was taken from a human donor in good health. V gene TRBV7-2 combines with J gene TRBJ2-7, with D tentatively TRBD1 or TRBD2 (6 bases each). In nucleotides, the CDR3 is TGTGCCAGCAGCTTAACTCGGGGGCAAACCTACGAGCAGTACTTC. Its protein product is CASSLTRGQTYEQYF.